The next 14 T cell receptor beta chains were all read from a single sample in a study of blood T cells in healthy people across ages. It was with a sample-barcoded 5' primer and a J-beta primer mix that a second PCR of about 6 to 11 cycles was run. TCRdb re-analysed the 5' RACE reads in MiXCR, keeping a single row per CDR3 protein. The data show hundreds of thousands of distinct CDR3 sequences, roughly 64% seen once. What was sequenced was blood. The receptors were gathered from a man aged 25 to 40 in good health.

The chain links TRBV20-1 to TRBJ2-7, with TRBD1 identical over 9 bases. The CDR3 spans 13 residues. Germline CDR1 is DFQATT and CDR2 is SNEGSKA (reference sequence). The V gene end was trimmed by 2 bases and the J gene end by 6 bases; junction bases not matched to a gene: 5. CDR3 coding DNA: TGCAGTGCTAGACTACAGGGGGCTATCGAGCAGTACTTC. Encoded protein: CSARLQGAIEQYF.

This clonotype appeared many times. The gene calls are TRBV29-1 and TRBJ2-7; D is possibly TRBD1 or TRBD2 (5 bases each). Germline-derived CDR1 and CDR2 are SQVTM and ANQGSEA. The CDR3 has 12 amino acids. V lost 4 bases, J lost 1 base, and 8 bases lay in between. CDR3 coding DNA: TGCAGCGTTGTCTGGGGGTCCTACGAGCAGTACTTC. This gives the protein CSVVWGSYEQYF.

This clonotype was detected a few times. V usage is TRBV7-2 and J usage is TRBJ2-1; 9 bases agree with TRBD2. With the DNA end fitting TRBJ2-7 better, the J assignment may be wrong. CDR3 size: 15 residues. CDR1 is SGHTA and CDR2 is FQGNSA in the germline V gene. CDR3 residues: CASSLGLAGINEQYF. In nucleotides, the CDR3 is TGTGCCAGCAGCTTAGGGCTAGCGGGGATCAATGAGCAGTACTTC.

The table lists this clonotype with many counts. The V gene is TRBV27, the J gene TRBJ2-5; D tentatively reads TRBD1 or TRBD2 (5 bases each). Deletions cut 6 bases from V and 4 bases from J, with 21 bases between. The CDR3 consists of 16 residues. CDR1 is MNHEY, CDR2 SMNVEV, per germline (reference sequence). CDR3 coding DNA: TGTGCCAGCAGATTTTCCCCTCAATCGGGGCCAGAGACCCAGTACTTC. It translates to CASRFSPQSGPETQYF.

The chain links TRBV20-1 to TRBJ1-2, with 7 bases lining up with TRBD1. The CDR3 consists of 21 residues. CDR1 and CDR2 (germline): DFQATT, SNEGSKA (reference sequence). Unmatched junction bases numbered 24, after V lost 0 bases and J lost 2 bases. CDR3 nucleotides: TGCAGTGCTAGAGATCGGGAAAACACGGACAGGAGGCTTCTTGCGAACTATGGCTACACCTTC. The encoded protein is CSARDRENTDRRLLANYGYTF.

This clonotype appeared a single time. The rearrangement uses TRBV3-1 and TRBJ1-2, with TRBD1 identical over 11 bases. The CDR3 totals 16 residues. Per germline, CDR1 LGHDT and CDR2 YNNKEL (reference sequence). J lost 4 bases, V lost 3 bases, and 7 bases had no gene match. The CDR3 nucleotides are TGTGCCAGCAGCCAGGCGGACAGGGGGCCTGCCTATGGCTACACCTTC. It specifies CASSQADRGPAYGYTF.

The chain links TRBV4-2 to TRBJ1-4; 7 bases are shared with TRBD1. From germline, CDR1 is LGHNA and CDR2 YNFKEQ. The CDR3 covers 15 residues. Losses at the gene ends were 0 bases for V and 4 bases for J; bases not matched to a gene: 2. The CDR3 spells CASSQDNRGNEKLFF. The CDR3, as DNA: TGTGCCAGCAGCCAAGACAACAGGGGTAATGAAAAACTGTTTTTT.

This chain links TRBV6-2 or TRBV6-3 with TRBJ2-4; 7 positions match TRBD2. With the DNA end fitting TRBJ2-7 better, the J assignment may be wrong. Germline V CDR1 and CDR2: MNHEY, SVGEGT. This CDR3 has 15 residues. CDR3 in DNA: TGTGCCACCCGAAGTTGGCGGGAGAACTCGGTCGAGCAGTACTTC. Protein sequence: CATRSWRENSVEQYF.

V and J are TRBV20-1 and TRBJ1-1, with TRBD1 as a possible D gene (5 bases). V lost 5 bases and J 4 bases, leaving 8 bases between the germline ends. Germline lookup yields CDR1 DFQATT and CDR2 SNEGSKA (reference sequence). The CDR3 runs to 11 residues. The DNA of the CDR3 is TGCAGTGCTCGGGACGGCACTGAAGCTTTCTTT. Its translation is CSARDGTEAFF.

Turning to this clonotype: A read error may produce the germline difference seen at one junction end. V gene TRBV7-9 combines with J gene TRBJ2-3; 10 nucleotides line up with TRBD2. The CDR3 extends over 18 amino acids. Germline V gene lookup returns CDR1 SEHNR and CDR2 FQNEAQ (reference sequence). CDR3 DNA: TGTGCCAGCAGCTCCCCCATAGCGGGAGGTCTTCGCACAGATACGCGGTATTTT. This codes for CASSSPIAGGLRTDTRYF.

The table lists this clonotype with a few counts. The chain carries TRBV7-2 and TRBJ2-3; 9 bases line up with TRBD2. The CDR3 is made up of 14 amino acids. Germline values: CDR1 SGHTA, CDR2 FQGNSA. Germline trimming cut 7 bases from V and 7 bases from J; bases unmatched to any gene: 9. The CDR3 region is CASISGLAGHTQYF. The CDR3 coding sequence is TGTGCCAGCATCTCCGGGCTAGCGGGACATACGCAGTATTTT.

The CDR3 spells CASTRTENYGYTF. The CDR3 DNA reads TGTGCCAGCACTAGGACAGAGAACTATGGCTACACCTTC. The chain links TRBV5-4 to TRBJ1-2; tentative D call: TRBD1 (6 bases). This CDR3 spans 13 amino acids. The V gene lost 6 bases and the J gene lost 2 bases, with 11 bases spanning the gap. Per the germline V gene, CDR1 is SGHNT and CDR2 is YYREEE (reference sequence).

The chain has TRBV9 and TRBJ2-1, with 8 bases matching TRBD2. This CDR3 is built from 15 residues. CDR1 SGDLS and CDR2 YYNGEE come from the germline V gene. V was clipped by 0 bases and J by 6 bases; unmatched bases: 5. The CDR3 loop is CASSVEASGRNEQFF. The CDR3 bases are TGTGCCAGCAGCGTAGAGGCTAGCGGGCGCAATGAGCAGTTCTTC.

In its sample, this clonotype was seen a few times. V usage is TRBV4-2 and J usage is TRBJ1-2; D might be TRBD1 (6 bases). Trimming took off 0 bases at V and 1 base at J, with 9 bases between the two ends. The CDR3 runs to 15 residues. Germline V gene lookup returns CDR1 LGHNA and CDR2 YNFKEQ. The CDR3 sequence is CASSQDPGVNYGYTF. The CDR3 coding sequence is TGTGCCAGCAGCCAAGATCCAGGGGTTAACTATGGCTACACCTTC.